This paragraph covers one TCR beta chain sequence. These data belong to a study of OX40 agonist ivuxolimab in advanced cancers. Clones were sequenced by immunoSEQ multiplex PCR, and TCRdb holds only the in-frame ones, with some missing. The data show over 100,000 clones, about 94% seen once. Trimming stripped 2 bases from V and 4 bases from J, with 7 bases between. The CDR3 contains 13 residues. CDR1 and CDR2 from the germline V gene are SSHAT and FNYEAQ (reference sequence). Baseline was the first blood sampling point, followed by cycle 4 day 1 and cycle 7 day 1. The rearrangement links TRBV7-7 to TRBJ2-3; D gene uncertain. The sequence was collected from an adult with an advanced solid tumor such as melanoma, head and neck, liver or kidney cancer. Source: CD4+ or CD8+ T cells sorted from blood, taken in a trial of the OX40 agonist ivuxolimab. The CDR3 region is CASSLSEADTQYF. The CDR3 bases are TGTGCCAGCAGCTTAAGCGAGGCAGATACGCAGTATTTT.